These 30 T cell receptor beta chains were sequenced from one sample in a study of blood T cell repertoires in COVID-19. Profiled with immunoSEQ multiplex PCR; TCRdb holds only in-frame clones, not every one. The sample lists over 90,000 clones; just over 85% were seen once. The sample taken for sequencing was peripheral blood. These TCRs come from a woman aged 55-70 years in a cohort sampled during active or convalescent COVID-19.

This chain connects TRBV5-4 to TRBJ2-5, with 8 bases that match TRBD1. V was clipped by 5 bases and J by 6 bases; unmatched bases: 12. The CDR3 runs to 15 residues. Germline loops: CDR1 SGHNT, CDR2 YYREEE (reference sequence). The CDR3 region has the DNA TGTGCCAGCAGTTTCGACCCCCAGGGGGCGAAGACCCAGTACTTC. Protein product: CASSFDPQGAKTQYF.

The chain recombines TRBV9 with TRBJ1-1; possible D gene TRBD1, 5 bases. Germline V lookup: CDR1 SGDLS, CDR2 YYNGEE. V lost 4 bases and J lost 3, with 16 bases in between. The CDR3 has 15 amino acids. The CDR3 DNA reads TGTGCCAGCAGCCCAAGCTCCGGGGGGTACACTGAAGCTTTCTTT. Protein product: CASSPSSGGYTEAFF.

V is TRBV9 and J is TRBJ1-1, with D perhaps TRBD1 (6 bases). Germline assignment: CDR1 SGDLS and CDR2 YYNGEE. V was pared by 1 base and J by 0 bases, with 10 bases between. The CDR3 sequence is 15 residues long. CDR3 sequence: CASSVSDRMNTEAFF. The CDR3 region has the DNA TGTGCCAGCAGCGTAAGCGACAGGATGAACACTGAAGCTTTCTTT. The full variable domain, its missing parts supplied by reference TRBV9 and TRBJ1-1, is DSGVTQTPKHLITATGQRVTLRCSPRSGDLSVYWYQQSLDQGLQFLIQYYNGEERAKGNILERFSAQQFPDLHSELNLSSLELGDSALYFCASSVSDRMNTEAFFGQGTRLTVV.

This clone was seen a handful of times. The chain joins TRBV11-2 to TRBJ2-3; tentatively, D is TRBD2 (5 bases). Germline lookup yields CDR1 SGHAT and CDR2 FQNNGV. The CDR3 is made up of 15 amino acids. V gave up 4 bases and J gave up 4 bases, with 15 bases separating them. DNA of the CDR3: TGTGCCAGCAGCTACCGGGGTCGATGGTCAGATACGCAGTATTTT. The encoded protein is CASSYRGRWSDTQYF.

The rearrangement links TRBV9 to TRBJ1-3, with D tentatively TRBD1 (5 bases). Germline CDR1 is SGDLS and CDR2 is YYNGEE. The CDR3 loop spans 14 amino acids. V lost 0 bases, J lost 4 bases, and 8 bases lay in between. CDR3 residues: CASSVEGSGNTIYF. Written as DNA, the CDR3 is TGTGCCAGCAGCGTAGAGGGGTCGGGAAACACCATATATTTT.

This chain connects TRBV27 to TRBJ1-5, with 7 bases matching TRBD1. Trimming cost V 5 bases and J 5 bases; bases outside gene matches: 6. CDR1 and CDR2 from the germline V gene are MNHEY and SMNVEV (reference sequence). CDR3 length: 14 residues. CDR3 sequence reads: CASSPTGFYQPQHF. The CDR3 nucleotides read TGTGCCAGCAGTCCGACAGGGTTCTATCAGCCCCAGCATTTT.

The chain carries TRBV5-4 and TRBJ2-3; 11 positions match TRBD2. CDR1 SGHNT and CDR2 YYREEE come from the germline V gene (reference sequence). With V trimmed by 4 bases and J by 4 bases, 5 bases remained unmatched. The CDR3 totals 15 residues. The CDR3 bases are TGTGCCAGCAGCATCTCTAGCGGGAGGTCAGATACGCAGTATTTT. This gives the protein CASSISSGRSDTQYF. The full variable domain, rest sourced from reference TRBV5-4 and TRBJ2-3, is ETGVTQSPTHLIKTRGQQVTLRCSSQSGHNTVSWYQQALGQGPQFIFQYYREEENGRGNFPPRFSGLQFPNYSSELNVNALELDDSALYLCASSISSGRSDTQYFGPGTRLTVL.

This clone was seen a single time. V and J are TRBV28 and TRBJ1-6; a weak D match, TRBD1 (6 bases). The CDR3 runs 15 residues. V lost 7 bases to trimming and J lost 4 bases, with 14 bases between them. The germline V gene encodes CDR1 MDHEN and CDR2 SYDVKM. CDR3 amino acids: CASTHRVEYNSPLHF. CDR3 DNA sequence: TGTGCCAGCACCCACAGGGTCGAGTATAATTCACCCCTCCACTTT.

The count of this clone is one. V and J are TRBV19 and TRBJ1-1; 10 nucleotides agree with TRBD1. CDR1 is LNHDA, CDR2 SQIVND, per germline (reference sequence). The CDR3 extends over 14 amino acids. The J segment lost 4 bases and the V segment lost 6 bases, leaving 5 bases of the junction unmatched. CDR3 bases: TGTGCCAGTAGACGGGACAGGGGAGGCACTGAAGCTTTCTTT. Translation: CASRRDRGGTEAFF.

Here the CDR3 reads CASSEPGGTGELFF. The DNA of the CDR3 is TGTGCCAGCAGTGAACCGGGGGGGACCGGGGAGCTGTTTTTT. The chain is built from TRBV6-1 and TRBJ2-2, with 8 bases aligning to TRBD2. The CDR3 consists of 14 residues. With 2 bases clipped from V and 5 bases from J, the junction kept 1 base outside the gene matches. Germline values: CDR1 MNHNS, CDR2 SASEGT.

The chain combines TRBV10-3 with TRBJ1-2; possible D gene TRBD1, 6 bases. Germline V CDR1 and CDR2: ENHRY, SYGVKD. V lost 11 bases to trimming and J lost 5 bases, with 15 bases between them. The CDR3 length is 12 residues. CDR3 residues: CASSDRPYGYTF. The CDR3 DNA follows: TGTGCCTCAAGCGACAGGCCTTATGGCTACACCTTC.

The V call is TRBV7-2, the J call TRBJ1-2; 9 positions match TRBD1. The CDR3 is 14 residues long. V was pared by 4 bases and J by 6 bases, with 6 bases of the junction left unmatched. Germline V gene sequence: CDR1 SGHTA, CDR2 FQGNSA. DNA of the CDR3: TGTGCCAGCAGCTCCCGGACAGGGGATCATGGCTACACCTTC. Residues: CASSSRTGDHGYTF. Combining the CDR3 with reference TRBV7-2 and TRBJ1-2 gives the whole variable domain GAGVSQSPSNKVTEKGKDVELRCDPISGHTALYWYRQSLGQGLEFLIYFQGNSAPDKSGLPSDRFSAERTGGSVSTLTIQRTQQEDSAVYLCASSSRTGDHGYTFGSGTRLTVV.

This chain uses TRBV5-4 with TRBJ2-3; weak D call: TRBD2 (6 bases). V lost 9 bases, J lost 4 bases, and 21 bases lay in between. Germline loops: CDR1 SGHNT, CDR2 YYREEE (reference sequence). The CDR3 covers 15 residues. This CDR3 is CATSRETTGPDTQYF. The CDR3 DNA follows: TGTGCCACCTCCCGGGAGACAACCGGCCCAGATACGCAGTATTTT. Full variable domain (rest looked up from reference TRBV5-4 and TRBJ2-3): ETGVTQSPTHLIKTRGQQVTLRCSSQSGHNTVSWYQQALGQGPQFIFQYYREEENGRGNFPPRFSGLQFPNYSSELNVNALELDDSALYLCATSRETTGPDTQYFGPGTRLTVL.

This rearrangement joins TRBV2 to TRBJ2-7, with no clear D. The CDR3 extends over 10 amino acids. Trimming pared 7 bases from V and 4 bases from J, leaving 5 bases between. CDR1 SNHLY and CDR2 FYNNEI come from the germline V gene. The CDR3 reads CASTHYEQYF. The CDR3 region has the DNA TGTGCCAGCACCCATTACGAGCAGTACTTC. Full variable domain (remainder filled in from reference TRBV2 and TRBJ2-7): EPEVTQTPSHQVTQMGQEVILRCVPISNHLYFYWYRQILGQKVEFLVSFYNNEISEKSEIFDDQFSVERPDGSNFTLKIRSTKLEDSAMYFCASTHYEQYFGPGTRLTVT.

V and J are TRBV5-1 and TRBJ2-5; possibly TRBD1 for D (5 bases). Germline loops: CDR1 SGHRS, CDR2 YFSETQ. CDR3 size: 14 residues. The germline V and J ends were trimmed by 6 bases and 5 bases, with 17 bases remaining between them. CDR3 in amino acids: CASNPEGVAETQYF. CDR3 DNA sequence: TGCGCCAGCAATCCGGAAGGGGTAGCCGAGACCCAGTACTTC.

This chain links TRBV7-9 with TRBJ1-2; no clear D. CDR1 and CDR2 from the germline V gene are SEHNR and FQNEAQ (reference sequence). Trimming took 2 bases from V and 4 from J, leaving 14 bases between them. The CDR3 length is 15 residues. CDR3 sequence: CASSLKQVTFYGYTF. The CDR3 DNA follows: TGTGCCAGCAGCTTAAAGCAGGTTACCTTCTATGGCTACACCTTC.

In regard to this clone: The junction shows a germline mismatch at one end, possibly a read error. The chain has TRBV11-2 and TRBJ1-1; a weak D match, TRBD1 (6 bases). The germline V gene encodes CDR1 SGHAT and CDR2 FQNNGV. The CDR3 is 13 amino acids. The CDR3 DNA reads as TGTGCCAGCAGCCGTTTCCCCACAGGGTACTCTCTCTTT. Its protein is CASSRFPTGYSLF. The variable domain in full, with the rest retrieved from reference TRBV11-2 and TRBJ1-1, is EAGVAQSPRYKIIEKRQSVAFWCNPISGHATLYWYQQILGQGPKLLIQFQNNGVVDDSQLPKDRFSAERLKGVDSTLKIQPAKLEDSAVYLCASSRFPTGYSLFGQGTRLTVV.

This clone was counted a few times. V gene TRBV5-5 combines with J gene TRBJ2-7, with 10 bases aligning to TRBD1. V trimming: 4 bases; J trimming: 6 bases; junction bases outside the gene matches: 10. Germline V gene sequence: CDR1 SGHKS, CDR2 YYEKEE (reference sequence). The CDR3 is 15 residues long. This chain's CDR3 is CASSEPGTGVLEQYF. Here the CDR3 DNA reads TGTGCCAGCAGCGAACCCGGGACAGGGGTTCTCGAGCAGTACTTC.

The rearrangement uses TRBV19 and TRBJ2-7; D is perhaps TRBD2 (6 bases). V lost 5 bases and J 4 bases, leaving 18 bases between the germline ends. The CDR3 spans 15 residues. The germline CDR1 and CDR2 sequences are LNHDA and SQIVND (reference sequence). CDR3 region: CASSGLGVGGYEQYF. DNA for the CDR3: TGTGCCAGTAGTGGACTGGGAGTGGGGGGATACGAGCAGTACTTC.

This chain joins TRBV12-3 or TRBV12-4 and TRBJ1-1; no firm D call. V lost 5 bases, J lost 8 bases, and 15 bases lay in between. CDR3 length: 13 residues. The CDR3 DNA sequence: TGTGCCAGCAGTCCCCGGGAAGTTTCCGAAGCTTTCTTT. This translates into CASSPREVSEAFF.

The V call is TRBV5-6, the J call TRBJ1-5, with TRBD1 as a possible D gene (6 bases). The V gene lost 0 bases and the J gene lost 4 bases, with 11 bases spanning the gap. There are 15 residues in the CDR3. Germline V gives CDR1 SGHDT, CDR2 YYEEEE. CDR3 sequence (DNA): TGTGCCAGCAGCTTGGGACGGGGGGCTAATCAGCCCCAGCATTTT. Translating gives CASSLGRGANQPQHF.

The J gene is TRBJ1-6, the V gene TRBV6-5, with D possibly being TRBD1 (5 bases). Deletions cut 5 bases from V and 10 bases from J, with 15 bases between. Germline V gives CDR1 MNHEY, CDR2 SVGAGI. The CDR3 runs to 14 residues. CDR3 residues: CASSPGGYESPLHF. The CDR3 nucleotides read TGTGCCAGCAGTCCCGGGGGGTACGAATCACCCCTCCACTTT.

CDR3 sequence: CASSPDRISSYEQYF. The CDR3 nucleotides are TGTGCCAGCAGCCCGGACAGGATTAGCTCCTACGAGCAGTACTTC. This sequence joins TRBV7-8 and TRBJ2-7, with 7 bases lining up with TRBD1. CDR3 length: 15 amino acids. J gave up 0 bases and V 5 bases, and 7 bases lay outside the gene matches. The germline V gene has CDR1 SGHVS and CDR2 FQNEAQ.

The chain uses TRBV7-6 and TRBJ2-7; D is perhaps TRBD1 (6 bases). The germline V and J ends were trimmed by 0 bases and 4 bases, with 13 bases remaining between them. Germline loops: CDR1 SGHVS, CDR2 FNYEAQ. There are 15 residues in the CDR3. The CDR3 bases are TGTGCCAGCAGCTTAGCCGGCAGGGGTGGGTACGAGCAGTACTTC. Its protein product is CASSLAGRGGYEQYF.

J is TRBJ1-2 and V is TRBV11-2; no reliable D call. This CDR3 spans 13 amino acids. The germline gives CDR1 SGHAT, CDR2 FQNNGV. V lost 2 bases and J lost 2, with 6 bases in between. The CDR3 loop reads CASSLQQNYGYTF. In DNA form, the CDR3 reads TGTGCCAGCAGCTTACAACAGAACTATGGCTACACCTTC.

J is TRBJ2-5 and V is TRBV24-1; TRBD2 matches 8 bases. The V segment lost 9 bases and the J segment 5 bases; nucleotides outside the gene matches: 1. This CDR3 comprises 11 residues. Germline loops: CDR1 KGHDR, CDR2 SFDVKD. The DNA of the CDR3 is TGTGCCACCTCGGGGGGGGAGACCCAGTACTTC. Translated, it gives CATSGGETQYF.

The rearrangement uses TRBV12-3 or TRBV12-4 and TRBJ1-1; 11 bases agree with TRBD1. CDR3 size: 12 residues. V shed 7 bases and J 9 bases; nucleotides not matched to a gene: 4. CDR3 DNA: TGTGCCAGCACCCGGACAGGGGGCAAAGCTTTCTTT. Translation: CASTRTGGKAFF.

This clone is a singleton in its sample. CDR3 residues: CASSGSRGTGELFF. The CDR3 DNA sequence: TGTGCCAGCAGCGGATCCCGGGGCACCGGGGAGCTGTTTTTT. This chain joins TRBV9 and TRBJ2-2; D possibly corresponds to TRBD2 (5 bases). CDR1 SGDLS and CDR2 YYNGEE come from the germline V gene. The CDR3 runs 14 residues. V was shortened by 3 bases and J by 4 bases, with 10 bases between the two germline ends.

The chain carries TRBV3-1 (or the pseudogene TRBV3-2) and TRBJ1-6, with a possible D match to TRBD1 (6 bases). Trimming took 2 bases from V and 6 from J, leaving 8 bases between them. The CDR3 covers 14 residues. Per germline, CDR1 LGHDT and CDR2 YNNKEL (reference sequence). The CDR3 DNA follows: TGTGCCAGCAGCCAAACAGGGAGTAATTCACCCCTCCACTTT. Amino acid sequence: CASSQTGSNSPLHF.

The chain carries TRBV6-6 and TRBJ2-7; the match to TRBD1 covers 7 bases. Trimming took 7 bases from V and 0 from J; bases not matched to a gene: 9. This CDR3 comprises 15 residues. CDR1 is MNHNY, CDR2 SVGAGI, per germline (reference sequence). The CDR3, as DNA: TGTGCCAGCATAAGGGACAGTGCGATCTCCTACGAGCAGTACTTC. The encoded protein is CASIRDSAISYEQYF.